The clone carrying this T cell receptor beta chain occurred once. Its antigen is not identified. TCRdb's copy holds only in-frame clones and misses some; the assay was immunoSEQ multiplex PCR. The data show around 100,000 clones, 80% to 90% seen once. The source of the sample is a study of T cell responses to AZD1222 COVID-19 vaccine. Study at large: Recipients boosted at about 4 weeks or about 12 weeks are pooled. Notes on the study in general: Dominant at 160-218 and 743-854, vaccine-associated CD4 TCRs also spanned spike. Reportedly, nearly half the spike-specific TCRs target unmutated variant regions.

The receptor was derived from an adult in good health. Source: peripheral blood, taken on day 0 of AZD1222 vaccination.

The CDR3 sequence is CASTHGQDLWEQYF. The CDR3 DNA sequence: TGTGCCAGCACCCACGGGCAGGATCTTTGGGAGCAGTACTTC. The gene calls are TRBV7-9 and TRBJ2-7; D is unclear. V dropped 7 bases and J dropped 7 bases, with 20 bases sitting between them. The germline V gene has CDR1 SEHNR and CDR2 FQNEAQ (reference sequence). The length of the CDR3 is 14 residues.